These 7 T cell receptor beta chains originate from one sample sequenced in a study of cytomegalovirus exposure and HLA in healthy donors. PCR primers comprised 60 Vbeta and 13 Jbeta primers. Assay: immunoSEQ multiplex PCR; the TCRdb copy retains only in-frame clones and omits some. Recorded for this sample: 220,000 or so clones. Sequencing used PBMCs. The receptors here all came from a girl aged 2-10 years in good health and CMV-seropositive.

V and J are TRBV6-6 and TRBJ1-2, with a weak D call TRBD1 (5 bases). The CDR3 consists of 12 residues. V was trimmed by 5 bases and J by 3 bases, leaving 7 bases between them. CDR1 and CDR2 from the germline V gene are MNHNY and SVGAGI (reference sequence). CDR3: CASSPRDYGYTF. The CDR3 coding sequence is TGTGCCAGCAGTCCCAGGGACTATGGCTACACCTTC.

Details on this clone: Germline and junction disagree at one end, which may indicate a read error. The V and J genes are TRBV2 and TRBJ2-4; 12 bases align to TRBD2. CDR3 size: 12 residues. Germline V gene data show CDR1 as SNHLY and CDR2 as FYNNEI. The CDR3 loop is CAGRLAGVHQYF. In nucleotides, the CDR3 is TGTGCCGGCAGACTAGCGGGAGTGCATCAGTACTTC.

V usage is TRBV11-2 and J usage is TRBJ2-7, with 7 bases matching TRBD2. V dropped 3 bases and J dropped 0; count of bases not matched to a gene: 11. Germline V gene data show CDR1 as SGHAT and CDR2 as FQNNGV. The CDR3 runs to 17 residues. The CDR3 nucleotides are TGTGCCAGCAGCTTGGACCTTAGCGGGCTCCTCTCCTACGAGCAGTACTTC. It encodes CASSLDLSGLLSYEQYF.

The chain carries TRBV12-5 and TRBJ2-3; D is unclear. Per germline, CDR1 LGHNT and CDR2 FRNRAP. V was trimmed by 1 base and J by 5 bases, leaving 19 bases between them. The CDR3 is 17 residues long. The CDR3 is CASGLARLPNGGDTQYF. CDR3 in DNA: TGTGCTAGTGGTTTGGCCCGACTCCCGAATGGTGGAGATACGCAGTATTTT.

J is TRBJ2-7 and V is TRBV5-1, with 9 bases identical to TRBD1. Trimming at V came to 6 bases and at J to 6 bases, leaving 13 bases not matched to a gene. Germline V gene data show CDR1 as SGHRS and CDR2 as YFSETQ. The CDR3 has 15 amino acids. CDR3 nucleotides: TGCGCCAGCACCCCATGGGGTGGGACAGGGTCCGAGCAGTACTTC. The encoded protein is CASTPWGGTGSEQYF.

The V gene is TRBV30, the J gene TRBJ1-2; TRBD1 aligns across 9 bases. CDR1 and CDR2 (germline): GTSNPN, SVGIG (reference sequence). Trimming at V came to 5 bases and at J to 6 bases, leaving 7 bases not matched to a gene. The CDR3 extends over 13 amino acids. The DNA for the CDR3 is TGTGCCTGGTGGACAGGGGTGGGAAATGGCTACACCTTC. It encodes CAWWTGVGNGYTF. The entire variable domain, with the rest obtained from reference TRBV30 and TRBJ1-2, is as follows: SQTIHQWPATLVQPVGSPLSLECTVEGTSNPNLYWYRQAAGRGLQLLFYSVGIGQISSEVPQNLSASRPQDRQFILSSKKLLLSDSGFYLCAWWTGVGNGYTFGSGTRLTVV.

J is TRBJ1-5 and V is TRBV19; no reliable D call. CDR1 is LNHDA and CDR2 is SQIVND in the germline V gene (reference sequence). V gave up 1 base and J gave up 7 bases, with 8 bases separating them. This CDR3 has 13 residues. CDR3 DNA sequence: TGTGCCAGTAGTATAGTACTCCGGCAGCCCCAGCATTTT. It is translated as CASSIVLRQPQHF. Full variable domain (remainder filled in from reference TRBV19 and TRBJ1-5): DGGITQSPKYLFRKEGQNVTLSCEQNLNHDAMYWYRQDPGQGLRLIYYSQIVNDFQKGDIAEGYSVSREKKESFPLTVTSAQKNPTAFYLCASSIVLRQPQHFGDGTRLSIL.